Below, 30 T cell receptor beta chains from the same sample are listed, as sequenced in a study of blood T cell repertoires in COVID-19. TCRdb keeps only in-frame clones here, not all; method: immunoSEQ multiplex PCR. The sample has 56,000 or so clones; around 90% are singletons. Sequencing used peripheral blood. Receptors originate from a woman aged 80 or older with active COVID-19.

The genes are TRBV6-5 and TRBJ1-2, with 8 positions matching TRBD1. The length of the CDR3 is 15 residues. CDR1 is MNHEY and CDR2 is SVGAGI in the germline V gene. With V trimmed by 7 bases and J by 3 bases, 10 bases remained unmatched. The CDR3 here is CASTRRAGGDYGYTF. In DNA form, the CDR3 reads TGTGCCAGCACCCGACGGGCAGGGGGCGACTATGGCTACACCTTC.

As DNA, the CDR3 is TGTGCCAGCAGCCTTAGCGGGGGGCGCACAGATACGCAGTATTTT. Amino acid sequence: CASSLSGGRTDTQYF. The rearrangement joins TRBV5-8 to TRBJ2-3; 10 nucleotides agree with TRBD2. Trimming took 4 bases from V and 1 from J; bases not matched to a gene: 3. Germline CDR1 SGHTS, CDR2 YDEGEE. This CDR3 has 15 residues.

CDR3 loop: CASSQDTGFNEQFF. In DNA form, the CDR3 reads TGTGCCAGCAGCCAAGATACGGGGTTCAATGAGCAGTTCTTC. The chain carries TRBV3-1 (or the pseudogene TRBV3-2) and TRBJ2-1, with a tentative D call TRBD2 (5 bases). Trimming took off 0 bases at V and 6 bases at J, with 9 bases between the two ends. Germline-derived CDR1 and CDR2 are LGHDT and YNNKEL (reference sequence). The CDR3 spans 14 residues.

The chain joins TRBV10-2 to TRBJ2-3; a possible D gene is TRBD2 (7 bases). This CDR3 spans 16 amino acids. Germline-derived CDR1 and CDR2 are WSHSY and SAAADI. With 8 bases removed from V and 3 bases from J, the gap between germline ends came to 21 bases. The CDR3 spells CASLINAGARTDTQYF. The CDR3 DNA is TGCGCCAGCCTAATCAACGCGGGGGCAAGGACAGATACGCAGTATTTT.

The rearrangement links TRBV19 to TRBJ1-5; the match to TRBD1 covers 9 bases. Germline-derived CDR1 and CDR2 are LNHDA and SQIVND (reference sequence). There are 14 residues in the CDR3. The V and J ends lost 6 bases and 7 bases, in that order; junction bases with no gene match: 7. CDR3 amino acids: CASSRDRVGQPQHF. In DNA, the CDR3 is TGTGCCAGTAGCAGGGACAGGGTAGGACAGCCCCAGCATTTT.

In DNA, the CDR3 is TGTGCCAGCAGCTTAGCGGCTAGCGGGGGGTACAATGAGCAGTTCTTC. Translation: CASSLAASGGYNEQFF. This chain connects TRBV7-6 to TRBJ2-1, with 11 nucleotides matching TRBD2. The V and J ends lost 0 bases and 4 bases, in that order; junction bases with no gene match: 2. Per the germline V gene, CDR1 is SGHVS and CDR2 is FNYEAQ. The CDR3 runs to 16 residues. Filled out from reference TRBV7-6 and TRBJ2-1, the complete variable domain reads GAGVSQSPRYKVTKRGQDVALRCDPISGHVSLYWYRQALGQGPEFLTYFNYEAQQDKSGLPNDRFSAERPEGSISTLTIQRTEQRDSAMYRCASSLAASGGYNEQFFGPGTRLTVL.

This chain connects TRBV5-1 to TRBJ2-7; the D gene is possibly TRBD2 (5 bases). Trimming left V 1 base short and J 3 bases short, with 8 bases between. The CDR3 extends over 13 amino acids. Germline CDR1 is SGHRS and CDR2 is YFSETQ. This CDR3 reads CASSLYRDYEQYF. As DNA, the CDR3 is TGCGCCAGCAGCTTGTACCGGGACTACGAGCAGTACTTC.

This rearrangement joins TRBV25-1 to TRBJ1-2, with 7 positions matching TRBD1. V shed 2 bases, J shed 8 bases, and the junction held 14 bases outside the gene matches. The CDR3 contains 16 residues. CDR1 and CDR2 from the germline V gene are MGHDK and SYGVNS. CDR3 sequence reads: CASSETVRQGRGGYTF. Written as DNA, the CDR3 is TGTGCCAGCAGTGAAACAGTGCGACAGGGAAGAGGGGGCTACACCTTC.

The V and J genes are TRBV9 and TRBJ2-7; 7 nucleotides agree with TRBD1. CDR3 length: 14 residues. Trimming cost V 3 bases and J 5 bases; bases outside gene matches: 8. Per germline, CDR1 SGDLS and CDR2 YYNGEE. The CDR3 DNA reads TGTGCCAGCAGCGCTGGGGCAGGGGGACACGAGCAGTACTTC. It codes for CASSAGAGGHEQYF.

V is TRBV6-5 and J is TRBJ1-1; the match to TRBD1 covers 8 bases. CDR1 is MNHEY, CDR2 SVGAGI, per germline. The CDR3 spans 13 residues. V trimming: 8 bases; J trimming: 5 bases; junction bases outside the gene matches: 7. CDR3 residues: CASYLTGGTEAFF. In nucleotides, the CDR3 is TGTGCCAGCTATTTAACAGGGGGGACTGAAGCTTTCTTT.

The chain employs TRBV4-1 and TRBJ2-5; TRBD1 is a possible D gene (5 bases). The CDR3 has 14 amino acids. The V end was cut by 0 bases, the J end by 9 bases, with 14 bases between. CDR1 and CDR2 (germline): MGHRA, YSYEKL. The CDR3 protein is CASSQESWGMAQYF. The CDR3 DNA reads as TGCGCCAGCAGCCAAGAGAGCTGGGGCATGGCCCAGTACTTC.

This rearrangement joins TRBV18 to TRBJ2-7; 13 bases are a match to TRBD2. Looked up from germline, CDR1 is KGHSH and CDR2 is LQKENI. Trimming cost V 3 bases and J 2 bases; bases outside gene matches: 1. This CDR3 comprises 15 residues. The CDR3 DNA sequence: TGTGCCAGCTCACCCGGACTAGCGGGGGCCTACGAGCAGTACTTC. Translated: CASSPGLAGAYEQYF.

This clone showed up just a few times. The chain recombines TRBV7-9 with TRBJ2-7; TRBD1 agrees at 9 bases. V lost 3 bases, J lost 3 bases, and 12 bases stayed unmatched. The CDR3 spans 17 residues. The germline gives CDR1 SEHNR, CDR2 FQNEAQ (reference sequence). This chain's CDR3 is CASSFLGGTGGFYEQYF. The CDR3 DNA is TGTGCCAGCAGCTTTTTGGGCGGAACAGGGGGCTTCTACGAGCAGTACTTC.

This sequence joins TRBV3-1 (or the pseudogene TRBV3-2) and TRBJ1-2; D unclear. The V and J ends lost 1 base and 7 bases respectively, with 7 bases between them. CDR3 size: 12 residues. The germline V gene has CDR1 LGHDT and CDR2 YNNKEL (reference sequence). The CDR3 DNA reads TGTGCCAGCAGCCAAGGTAACGGTGGCTACACCTTC. Protein product: CASSQGNGGYTF.

The rearrangement links TRBV4-3 to TRBJ1-2; no reliable D call. V was cut by 0 bases and J by 8 bases, with 13 bases left in between. This CDR3 spans 14 amino acids. Per the germline V gene, CDR1 is LGHNA and CDR2 is YSLEER. CDR3 nucleotides: TGCGCCAGCAGCCAAGAGACCGCGGAACTAGGCTACACCTTC. Its translation is CASSQETAELGYTF.

The chain has TRBV9 and TRBJ2-1; no firm D call. Trimming took off 0 bases at V and 7 bases at J, with 11 bases between the two ends. The germline gives CDR1 SGDLS, CDR2 YYNGEE. The length of the CDR3 is 14 residues. This CDR3 is CASSVDLVWNEQFF. In nucleotides, the CDR3 is TGTGCCAGCAGCGTAGATTTAGTTTGGAATGAGCAGTTCTTC.

This chain connects TRBV7-2 to TRBJ2-7, with 7 bases that match TRBD1. The CDR3 consists of 15 residues. Germline assignment: CDR1 SGHTA and CDR2 FQGNSA. With V trimmed by 1 base and J by 0 bases, 3 bases remained unmatched. The CDR3 bases are TGTGCCAGCAGCTTAGAGCCAGGGGGCTCCTACGAGCAGTACTTC. This sequence encodes CASSLEPGGSYEQYF. Combining the CDR3 with reference TRBV7-2 and TRBJ2-7 gives the whole variable domain GAGVSQSPSNKVTEKGKDVELRCDPISGHTALYWYRQSLGQGLEFLIYFQGNSAPDKSGLPSDRFSAERTGGSVSTLTIQRTQQEDSAVYLCASSLEPGGSYEQYFGPGTRLTVT.

This sequence joins TRBV7-2 and TRBJ1-3; maybe TRBD1 (6 bases). CDR1 SGHTA and CDR2 FQGNSA come from the germline V gene. The CDR3 runs 14 residues. Trimming left V 1 base short and J 4 bases short, with 8 bases between. CDR3 in amino acids: CASSLGQGGNTIYF. The CDR3 region has the DNA TGTGCCAGCAGCTTAGGGCAGGGGGGAAACACCATATATTTT.

V usage is TRBV18 and J usage is TRBJ2-1; 9 bases align to TRBD2. The CDR3 has 14 amino acids. Germline V gene data show CDR1 as KGHSH and CDR2 as LQKENI. The junction had 2 bases not matched to a gene; V was cut back by 1 base and J by 7 bases. CDR3 DNA: TGTGCCAGCTCACCACTAGCGGGGGTTAATGAGCAGTTCTTC. This gives the protein CASSPLAGVNEQFF.

The V call is TRBV18, the J call TRBJ2-2; 7 bases are shared with TRBD1. This CDR3 region has 15 residues. V lost 3 bases to trimming and J lost 2 bases; unmatched junction nucleotides: 3. CDR1 KGHSH and CDR2 LQKENI come from the germline V gene. The CDR3 DNA sequence: TGTGCCAGCTCACCTCGACAGGGAAACACCGGGGAGCTGTTTTTT. It codes for CASSPRQGNTGELFF.

This sequence joins TRBV6-1 and TRBJ2-7; 8 positions match TRBD1. The CDR3 length is 16 residues. In germline, CDR1 is MNHNS, CDR2 SASEGT. V lost 1 base to trimming and J lost 4 bases; unmatched junction nucleotides: 9. The CDR3: CASSEGQGQDSYEQYF. CDR3 nucleotides: TGTGCCAGCAGTGAAGGACAGGGGCAAGACTCTTACGAGCAGTACTTC.

The chain combines TRBV29-1 with TRBJ1-1, with 7 bases lining up with TRBD1. In germline, CDR1 is SQVTM, CDR2 ANQGSEA. V gave up 3 bases and J gave up 6 bases; unmatched junction bases: 1. The CDR3 runs to 11 residues. CDR3 nucleotide sequence: TGCAGCGTTGACAGGGGGGCTGAAGCTTTCTTT. Its translation is CSVDRGAEAFF.

The chain links TRBV5-8 to TRBJ2-1; the match to TRBD2 covers 16 bases. Trimming cost V 5 bases and J 0 bases; bases outside gene matches: 5. This CDR3 has 18 amino acids. The V gene's germline CDR1 is SGHTS and CDR2 YDEGEE. CDR3 coding DNA: TGTGCCAGCAGTTCCGGGACTAGCGGGGGGGGCTCCTACAATGAGCAGTTCTTC. Protein sequence: CASSSGTSGGGSYNEQFF.

This clone was seen once. The CDR3 DNA sequence: TGTGCCAGCACGGGACTAGCGGGCAAGCAGTTCTTC. Translating it yields CASTGLAGKQFF. This rearrangement joins TRBV2 to TRBJ2-1; 12 bases map to TRBD2. From germline, CDR1 is SNHLY and CDR2 FYNNEI. This CDR3 is 12 amino acids long. With V trimmed by 7 bases and J by 11 bases, 3 bases remained unmatched.

V gene TRBV6-6 combines with J gene TRBJ1-6; 7 bases are shared with TRBD1. CDR3 size: 16 residues. Trimming at V came to 3 bases and at J to 5 bases, leaving 7 bases not matched to a gene. The germline CDR1 and CDR2 sequences are MNHNY and SVGAGI (reference sequence). The CDR3 protein is CASSYSGTVNNSPLHF. In nucleotides, the CDR3 is TGTGCCAGCAGTTATTCCGGGACAGTGAATAATTCACCCCTCCACTTT.

The chain recombines TRBV12-5 with TRBJ2-5; 10 nucleotides agree with TRBD1. Looked up from germline, CDR1 is LGHNT and CDR2 is FRNRAP. With 7 bases clipped from V and 7 bases from J, the junction kept 12 bases outside the gene matches. The length of the CDR3 is 15 residues. The CDR3 DNA is TGTGCTAGTGCCTTTACGGACAGGGGGGAAGGGACCCAGTACTTC. This sequence encodes CASAFTDRGEGTQYF.

This chain connects TRBV9 to TRBJ2-1, with TRBD2 matching 10 bases. Germline lookup yields CDR1 SGDLS and CDR2 YYNGEE. CDR3 length: 15 residues. V gave up 4 bases and J gave up 5 bases; unmatched junction bases: 6. CDR3 amino acids: CASSLTSGADNEQFF. The CDR3 bases are TGTGCCAGCAGCCTTACTAGCGGGGCGGACAATGAGCAGTTCTTC.

The chain couples TRBV5-1 to TRBJ2-7, with D hard to call. V lost 4 bases to trimming and J lost 4 bases, with 12 bases between them. Per the germline V gene, CDR1 is SGHRS and CDR2 is YFSETQ. CDR3 size: 13 residues. The CDR3 loop reads CASSIESRYEQYF. The CDR3 nucleotides are TGCGCCAGCAGCATCGAGTCCAGGTACGAGCAGTACTTC.

The rearrangement links TRBV10-1 to TRBJ2-3; D is ambiguous. V lost 2 bases and J lost 8, with 14 bases in between. The CDR3 runs 14 residues. Germline V gene data show CDR1 as WNHNN and CDR2 as SYGVQD (reference sequence). The CDR3 sequence: CASSENLISGTQYF. DNA of the CDR3: TGCGCCAGCAGTGAGAACCTAATCTCCGGTACGCAGTATTTT.

This rearrangement joins TRBV28 to TRBJ1-5; D gene ambiguous. V was pared by 5 bases and J by 5 bases, with 7 bases between. Per the germline V gene, CDR1 is MDHEN and CDR2 is SYDVKM. The CDR3 loop spans 12 amino acids. The CDR3 here is CASSPSDQPQHF. The CDR3 DNA follows: TGTGCCAGCAGTCCATCGGATCAGCCCCAGCATTTT.